This T cell receptor (beta chain) was identified in a study of CD8 T cells in Susac syndrome. Study-wide points: The CD4+ T cell repertoires in Susac syndrome were not clonally expanded.

Germline-derived CDR1 and CDR2 are DFQATT and SNEGSKA (reference sequence). This CDR3 is built from 15 residues. V dropped 3 bases and J dropped 5 bases, with 16 bases sitting between them. RNA totalling about 0.45 to 1 ug underwent reverse transcription with random hexamers. TCRdb reprocessed the immunoSEQ multiplex PCR reads via MiXCR and lists one record per CDR3 protein. Here the sample spans 130,000 to 150,000 distinct CDR3 sequences, 95% being singletons. Sequencing of TCR beta, carried out with a high-throughput approach, was applied to CD8+ and CD4+ T cells from the blood. In the case of this clonotype: Its antigen remains unknown.

The rearrangement uses TRBV20-1 and TRBJ2-2; D might be TRBD2 (6 bases). The source is a human donor with Susac syndrome. Sequenced input: CD4+ T cells from PBMCs. The CDR3 region has the DNA TGCAGTGCTAGTTTCCAGGGAGGAGGGACCGGGGAGCTGTTTTTT. Its translation is CSASFQGGGTGELFF.